The 9 T cell receptor beta chains in this list originate from one sample, sequenced in a study of regulatory T cells in long-lasting Graves disease. Both iRepertoire HTBI primers and Arm-PCR of CDR3 regions were used to build the TCR beta libraries. TCRdb analysed the multiplex PCR reads with MiXCR anew, one entry per CDR3 protein. Of about half a million distinct CDR3 sequences detected, 22% appear once; the ten largest clones hold roughly 14%. This sample's time point: persistent/refractory GD, antithyroid drugs over 5 years with positive TRAb. From RNA extracted from PBMCs, the TCR library was made. The sequences come from peripheral blood mononuclear cells (PBMCs), collected when the disease was refractory, from a patient treated with antithyroid drugs. The receptors derive from a female donor with Graves disease.

The rearrangement uses TRBV20-1 and TRBJ2-7, with D possibly being TRBD2 (6 bases). Germline lookup yields CDR1 DFQATT and CDR2 SNEGSKA (reference sequence). This CDR3 contains 12 residues. This CDR3 is CRIRGLPYEQYF. CDR3 bases: TGCAGGATCCGAGGACTACCCTACGAGCAGTACTTC.

This clonotype has a count of ten or more. This sequence joins TRBV28 and TRBJ2-6; a weak D match, TRBD2 (5 bases). The CDR3 loop spans 18 amino acids. V gave up 1 base and J gave up 0 bases, with 13 bases separating them. CDR1 and CDR2 from the germline V gene are MDHEN and SYDVKM. Here the CDR3 DNA reads TGTGCCAGCAGTTTATTATCCGGACTGGGCTCTGGGGCCAACGTCCTGACTTTC. This encodes CASSLLSGLGSGANVLTF.

This clonotype has a count of ten or more. This chain connects TRBV7-2 to TRBJ2-2; the D is unclear. Germline CDR1 is SGHTA and CDR2 is FQGNSA. The V end was cut by 1 base, the J end by 0 bases, with 6 bases between. The CDR3 is 15 amino acids. The CDR3 reads CASSLGQANTGELFF. The CDR3, as DNA: TGTGCCAGCAGCTTAGGGCAGGCGAACACCGGGGAGCTGTTTTTT.

There are many counts of this clonotype. This CDR3 is CASSSQATNTEAFF. The CDR3 DNA reads as TGTGCCAGCAGCTCACAGGCAACGAACACTGAAGCTTTCTTT. This chain uses TRBV7-2 with TRBJ1-1, with D perhaps matching TRBD1 (5 bases). This CDR3 region has 14 residues. The germline V gene has CDR1 SGHTA and CDR2 FQGNSA. Deletions cut 4 bases from V and 1 base from J, with 10 bases between.

In this sample, this clonotype turned up once. Here the CDR3 DNA reads TGTGCCAGCAGCTTGAGCCTAGCGGGAGATGAGCAGTTCTTC. Protein product: CASSLSLAGDEQFF. This sequence joins TRBV7-2 and TRBJ2-1; 10 nucleotides agree with TRBD2. The V gene end was trimmed by 3 bases and the J gene end by 8 bases; junction bases not matched to a gene: 4. The CDR3 totals 14 residues. Looked up from germline, CDR1 is SGHTA and CDR2 is FQGNSA.

A word on this clonotype: The missing conserved phenylalanine or tryptophan at the end of this CDR3 makes a read error likely. The chain carries TRBV5-5 and TRBJ1-1; D may be TRBD1 (5 bases). V was pared by 4 bases and J by 8 bases, with 15 bases between. This CDR3 has 13 residues. Per germline, CDR1 SGHKS and CDR2 YYEKEE (reference sequence). This CDR3 is CASSPGAGWEAFL. CDR3 sequence (DNA): TGTGCCAGCAGCCCAGGAGCAGGGTGGGAAGCTTTCCTT.

This chain joins TRBV7-9 and TRBJ2-5; D perhaps matches TRBD1 (6 bases). The CDR3 sequence is 15 residues long. Per the germline V gene, CDR1 is SEHNR and CDR2 is FQNEAQ (reference sequence). V was cut by 2 bases and J by 3 bases, with 13 bases left in between. The CDR3 sequence is CASSLPTGTKETQYF. CDR3 DNA sequence: TGTGCCAGCAGCTTACCCACCGGGACAAAAGAGACCCAGTACTTC.

This clonotype has just a few counts. The chain is built from TRBV12-3 or TRBV12-4 and TRBJ1-1; D gene ambiguous. The V end was cut by 3 bases, the J end by 8 bases, with 7 bases between. The length of the CDR3 is 11 residues. The chain's CDR3 is CASSFFGEAFF. The CDR3 region has the DNA TGTGCCAGCAGTTTTTTTGGGGAAGCTTTCTTT.

Only a few counts were recorded for this clonotype. The CDR3 here is CASSLGDSNSYGYTF. The DNA of the CDR3 is TGTGCCAGCAGCTTGGGCGACAGCAACTCTTATGGCTACACCTTC. The chain carries TRBV7-9 and TRBJ1-2, with a possible D match to TRBD1 (5 bases). CDR3 length: 15 amino acids. The germline V gene encodes CDR1 SEHNR and CDR2 FQNEAQ (reference sequence). V lost 3 bases and J 5 bases, leaving 16 bases between the germline ends.